The clone carrying this T cell receptor beta chain was counted only a few times. The antigen is unknown. The source of the sample is a study of T cell responses to AZD1222 COVID-19 vaccine. Study-level findings and limits: No repertoire was sampled before or during the peak T cell response, only after it. Regions 160-218 and 743-854 held dominance among vaccine-associated CD4 TCRs, which spanned spike. Only five to seven AZD1222 recipients were seropositive at baseline.

The CDR3 is made up of 17 amino acids. Germline assignment: CDR1 LNHNV and CDR2 YYDKDF (reference sequence). Trimming left V 1 base short and J 1 base short, with 14 bases between. Clones were sequenced by immunoSEQ multiplex PCR, and TCRdb holds only the in-frame ones, with some missing. The table has some 140,000 clones, around 90% seen once. The sequence was collected from an adult in good health. The rearrangement links TRBV15 to TRBJ1-3; no clear D gene. Source: peripheral blood, taken on day 0 of AZD1222 vaccination. Here the CDR3 reads CATSRGLGGRSGNTIYF. CDR3 coding DNA: TGTGCCACCAGCAGAGGGCTGGGAGGGCGGTCTGGAAACACCATATATTTT.